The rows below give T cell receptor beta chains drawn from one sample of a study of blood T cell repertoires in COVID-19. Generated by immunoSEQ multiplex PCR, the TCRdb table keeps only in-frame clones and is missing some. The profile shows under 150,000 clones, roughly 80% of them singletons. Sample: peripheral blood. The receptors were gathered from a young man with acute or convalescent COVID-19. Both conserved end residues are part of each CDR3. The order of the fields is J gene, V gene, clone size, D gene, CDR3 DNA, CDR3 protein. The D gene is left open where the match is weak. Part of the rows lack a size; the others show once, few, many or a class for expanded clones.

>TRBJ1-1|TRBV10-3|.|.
TGTGCCATCACAAACAGTGAGAACACTGAAGCTTTCTTT
CAITNSENTEAFF
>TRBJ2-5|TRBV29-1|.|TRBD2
TGCAGCGACGCGGGGGGCCTTGGGGAGACCCAGTACTTC
CSDAGGLGETQYF
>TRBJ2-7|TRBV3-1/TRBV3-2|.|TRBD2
TGTGCCAGCAGCCCGACTAGCGGGGGCTCATCCTACGAGCAGTACTTC
CASSPTSGGSSYEQYF
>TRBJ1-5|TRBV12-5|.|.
TGTGCTAGTGGAACGGACTTTAGGCAGCCCCAGCATTTT
CASGTDFRQPQHF
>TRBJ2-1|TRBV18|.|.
TGTGCCAGCTCACTCCGGAGCGCGCGCGGGGATGAGCAGTTCTTC
CASSLRSARGDEQFF
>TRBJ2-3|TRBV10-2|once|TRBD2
TGCGCCAGCAGGGTTCCGACTAGCACACATACGCAGTATTTT
CASRVPTSTHTQYF
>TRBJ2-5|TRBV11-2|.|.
TGTGCCAGCAGCTTATCCCAGGGAAGCGAGACCCAGTACTTC
CASSLSQGSETQYF
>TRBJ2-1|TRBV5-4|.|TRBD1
TGTGCCAGCAGCTTGATAGGGACAGGGGGGCACAATGAGCAGTTCTTC
CASSLIGTGGHNEQFF
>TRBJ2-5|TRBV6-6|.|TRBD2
TGTGCCAGCAGCTCCCCGGGAGTAGCTAGCGGGAGTTGGCAAGAGACCCAGTACTTC
CASSSPGVASGSWQETQYF
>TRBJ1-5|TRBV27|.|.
TGTGCCAGCAGTTTAGGGAACAGGGTTGATCAGCCCCAGCATTTT
CASSLGNRVDQPQHF
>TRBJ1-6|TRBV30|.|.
TGTGCCTGGGGGGAGTCCTATAATTCACCCCTCCACTTT
CAWGESYNSPLHF
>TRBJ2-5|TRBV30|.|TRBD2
TGTGCCTGGAGTGTTGTAGCGGGGGCCCTTCAAGAGACCCAGTACTTC
CAWSVVAGALQETQYF
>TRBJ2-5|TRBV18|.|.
TGTGCCAGCTCACCGCTAAGGACGGGGCAAGAGACCCAGTACTTC
CASSPLRTGQETQYF
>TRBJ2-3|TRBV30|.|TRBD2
TGTGCCTGGACCCGGACTAGCGGGGACACAGATACGCAGTATTTT
CAWTRTSGDTDTQYF
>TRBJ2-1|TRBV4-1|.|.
TGCGCCAGCAGCCAAGGGGTTGGGAGTTACAATGAGCAGTTCTTC
CASSQGVGSYNEQFF
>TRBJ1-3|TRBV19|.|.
TGTGCCAGTAGTATCCTCCTCCGGACACGCTCTGGAAACACCATATATTTT
CASSILLRTRSGNTIYF
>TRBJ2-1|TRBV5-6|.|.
TGTGCCAGCAGCGGCTCGGGTGGGGAGCAGTTCTTC
CASSGSGGEQFF
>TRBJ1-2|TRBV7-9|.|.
TGTGCCAGCAGCCAGGGTGGAGGGGTGCTTTACAGGAACTATGGCTACACCTTC
CASSQGGGVLYRNYGYTF
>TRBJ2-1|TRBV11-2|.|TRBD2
TGTGCCAGCAGCCCCCAGGGAAGCGGGGGGGCTTACAATGAGCAGTTCTTC
CASSPQGSGGAYNEQFF
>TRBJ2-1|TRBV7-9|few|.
TGTGCCAGCTTTACCGCGGGGTACAATGAGCAGTTCTTC
CASFTAGYNEQFF
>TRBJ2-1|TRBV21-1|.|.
TGTGCCAGCAGCAAGGGCCCCCCAGGGGACCTATTCATGAGCTCCTACAATGAGCAGTTCTTC
CASSKGPPGDLFMSSYNEQFF
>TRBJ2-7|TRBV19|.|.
TGTGCGACAGGCAGGGGCTCCTACGAGCAGTACTTC
CATGRGSYEQYF
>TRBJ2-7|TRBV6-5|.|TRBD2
TGTGCCAGCGCCGGGGGGGTCTCCTACGAGCAGTACTTC
CASAGGVSYEQYF
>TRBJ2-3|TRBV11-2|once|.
TGTGCCAGCAGCTCCAGATCGGATACGCAGTATTTT
CASSSRSDTQYF
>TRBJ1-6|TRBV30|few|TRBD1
TGTGCCTGGAGCTCCTACTCAGGGGGGAATTCACCCCTCCACTTT
CAWSSYSGGNSPLHF
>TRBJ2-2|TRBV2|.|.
TGTGCCAGCAAACGCGGGGAAAACACCGGGGAGCTGTTTTTT
CASKRGENTGELFF
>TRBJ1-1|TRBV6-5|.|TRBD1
TGTGCCAGCAGTAACGTGGACAGGGGGCTTGTTGAAGCTTTCTTT
CASSNVDRGLVEAFF
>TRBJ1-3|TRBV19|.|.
TGTGCCAGTAGTATTTCTCAGACTGAGCCTGGAAACACCATATATTTT
CASSISQTEPGNTIYF
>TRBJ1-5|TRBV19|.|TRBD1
TGTGCCAGTAGTTCTCAGGGGGCCAGAAGCAATCAGCCCCAGCATTTT
CASSSQGARSNQPQHF
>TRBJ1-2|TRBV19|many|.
TGTGCCAGTAGTATCATACTTGGAGGGGACTATGGCTACACCTTC
CASSIILGGDYGYTF
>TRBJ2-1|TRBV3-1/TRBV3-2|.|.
TGTGCCAGCAGCCTAAGTGGAGGCGGCCTTACGGACAATGAGCAGTTCTTC
CASSLSGGGLTDNEQFF
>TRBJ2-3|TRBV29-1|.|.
TGCACCATCACGGGTGACACAGATACGCAGTATTTT
CTITGDTDTQYF
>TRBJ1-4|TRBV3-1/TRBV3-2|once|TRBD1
TGTGCCAGCAGCCCGCCGGACAGGAAAGCAACTAATGAAAAACTGTTTTTT
CASSPPDRKATNEKLFF
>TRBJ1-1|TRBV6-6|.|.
TGTGCCACCGGTACAGGGAGAATTATGAACACTGAAGCTTTCTTT
CATGTGRIMNTEAFF